This T cell receptor beta chain stems from a study of cytomegalovirus exposure and HLA in healthy donors. Some clones are missing from TCRdb's copy, which holds only in-frame ones; the method was immunoSEQ multiplex PCR. Of more than 250,000 clones detected, less than 95% appear once; the ten largest clones hold 3% to 3.5%. V was clipped by 6 bases and J by 10 bases; unmatched bases: 5. Germline assignment: CDR1 SGHVS and CDR2 FNYEAQ. The CDR3 extends over 12 amino acids. The sample taken for sequencing was PBMCs. V usage is TRBV7-6 and J usage is TRBJ2-1; 8 bases fit TRBD2. The TCR originated in a woman aged 30 to 39 in good health and CMV-seronegative. This CDR3 reads CASSSPSGEQFF. CDR3 nucleotides: TGTGCCAGCAGTTCCCCTAGCGGGGAGCAGTTCTTC.